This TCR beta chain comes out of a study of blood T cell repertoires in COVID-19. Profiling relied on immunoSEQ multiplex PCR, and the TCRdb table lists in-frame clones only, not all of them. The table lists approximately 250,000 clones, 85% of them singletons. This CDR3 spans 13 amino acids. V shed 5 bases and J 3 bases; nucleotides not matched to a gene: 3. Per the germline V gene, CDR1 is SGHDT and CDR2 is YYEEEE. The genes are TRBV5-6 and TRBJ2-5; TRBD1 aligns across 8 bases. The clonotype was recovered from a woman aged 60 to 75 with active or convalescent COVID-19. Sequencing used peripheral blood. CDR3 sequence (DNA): TGTGCCAGCAGGACGACAGGGGAAGAGACCCAGTACTTC. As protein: CASRTTGEETQYF.